This T cell receptor (beta chain) was found in a study of cytomegalovirus exposure and HLA in healthy donors. 60 Vbeta and 13 Jbeta primers were used in PCR. Repertoires were generated with immunoSEQ multiplex PCR, while TCRdb's copy carries only in-frame clones and drops some. The sample records some 130,000 clones, roughly 88% being singletons. General study points: Highly shared sequence variants in one cluster were likely a sequencing artifact.

Per the germline V gene, CDR1 is SGHTA and CDR2 is FQGNSA. V gave up 1 base and J gave up 3 bases, with 12 bases separating them. The CDR3 contains 15 residues. Comment on this clone: Its antigen is undetermined.

The TCR comes from a boy aged 5-17 years in good health and CMV-seronegative. The chain carries TRBV7-2 and TRBJ1-2; D not resolved. Sample: PBMCs. CDR3: CASSLDSGGYYGYTF. As DNA, the CDR3 is TGTGCCAGCAGCTTAGATTCAGGCGGGTACTATGGCTACACCTTC.